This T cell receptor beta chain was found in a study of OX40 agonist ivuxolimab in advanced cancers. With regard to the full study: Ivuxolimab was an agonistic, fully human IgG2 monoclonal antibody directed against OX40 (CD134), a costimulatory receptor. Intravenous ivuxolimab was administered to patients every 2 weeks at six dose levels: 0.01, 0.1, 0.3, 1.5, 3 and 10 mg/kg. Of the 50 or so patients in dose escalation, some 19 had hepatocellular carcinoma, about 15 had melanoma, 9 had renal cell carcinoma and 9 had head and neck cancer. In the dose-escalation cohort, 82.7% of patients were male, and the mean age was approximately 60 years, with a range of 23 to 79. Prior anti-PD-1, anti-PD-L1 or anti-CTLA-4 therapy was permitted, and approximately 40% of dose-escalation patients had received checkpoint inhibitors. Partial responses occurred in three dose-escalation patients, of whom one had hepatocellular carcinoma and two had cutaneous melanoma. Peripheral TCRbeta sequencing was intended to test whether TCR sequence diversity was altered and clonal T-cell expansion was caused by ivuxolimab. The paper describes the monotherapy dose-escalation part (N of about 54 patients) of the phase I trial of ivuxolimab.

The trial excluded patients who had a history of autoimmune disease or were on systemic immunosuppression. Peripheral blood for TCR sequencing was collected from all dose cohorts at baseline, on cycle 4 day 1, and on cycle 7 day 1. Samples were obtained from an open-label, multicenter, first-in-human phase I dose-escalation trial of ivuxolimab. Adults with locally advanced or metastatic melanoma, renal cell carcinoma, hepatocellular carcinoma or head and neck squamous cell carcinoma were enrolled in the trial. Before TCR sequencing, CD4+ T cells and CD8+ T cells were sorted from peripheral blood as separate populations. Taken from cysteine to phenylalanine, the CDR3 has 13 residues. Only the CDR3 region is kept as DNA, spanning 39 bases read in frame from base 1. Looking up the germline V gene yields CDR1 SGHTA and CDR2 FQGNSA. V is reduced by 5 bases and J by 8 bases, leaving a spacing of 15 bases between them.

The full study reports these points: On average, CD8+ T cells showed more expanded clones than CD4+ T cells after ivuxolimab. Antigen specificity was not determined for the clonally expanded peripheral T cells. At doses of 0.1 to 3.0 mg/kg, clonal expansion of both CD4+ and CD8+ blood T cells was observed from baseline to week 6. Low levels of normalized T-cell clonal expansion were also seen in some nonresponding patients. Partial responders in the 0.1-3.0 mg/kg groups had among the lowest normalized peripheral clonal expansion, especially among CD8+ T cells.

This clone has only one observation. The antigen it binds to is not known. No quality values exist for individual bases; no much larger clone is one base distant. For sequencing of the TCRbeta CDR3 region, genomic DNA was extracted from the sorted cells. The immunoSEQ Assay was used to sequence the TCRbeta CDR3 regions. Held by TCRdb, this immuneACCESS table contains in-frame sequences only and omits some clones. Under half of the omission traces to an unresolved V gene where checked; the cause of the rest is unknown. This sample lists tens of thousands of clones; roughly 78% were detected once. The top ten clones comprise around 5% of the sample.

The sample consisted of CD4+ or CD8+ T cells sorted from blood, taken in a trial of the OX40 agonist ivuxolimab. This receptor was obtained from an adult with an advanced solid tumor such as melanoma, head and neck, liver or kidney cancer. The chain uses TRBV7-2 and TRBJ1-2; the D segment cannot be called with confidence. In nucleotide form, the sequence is TGTGCCAGCAGCCCTTCTCAGAGCGGGGGCTACACCTTC. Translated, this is CASSPSQSGGYTF.